This paragraph reports one T cell receptor beta chain. Its antigen is as yet unknown. This specimen comes from a study of cytotoxic CD8 clonotypes in ibrutinib-treated CLL. Overall study: Included were 11 to 12 relapsed/refractory and about 14 treatment-naive patients, of whom some 17 were IGHV unmutated.

This table comes from immunoSEQ multiplex PCR, and its TCRdb copy is limited to in-frame clones, with some not included. The sample contains approximately 100,000 clones, approximately 82% of which appear only once. Study results and caveats: Samples were collected at differing times from sustained-remission and progressing patients. Pretreatment clonality was elevated relative to age-matched healthy donors and paralleled circulating CD8+ T-cell counts.

Trimming left V 5 bases short and J 5 bases short, with 16 bases between. CDR1 SGHDT and CDR2 YYEEEE come from the germline V gene. This CDR3 spans 15 amino acids. The clonotype comes from a human donor with chronic lymphocytic leukemia. The sample consisted of PBMCs, taken after 12 months of ibrutinib treatment. This chain uses TRBV5-6 with TRBJ2-2; maybe TRBD1 (6 bases). The DNA for the CDR3 is TGTGCCAGCAGAAAGGACAGTCTAATAACCGGGGAGCTGTTTTTT. Residues: CASRKDSLITGELFF. Supplemented by reference TRBV5-6 and TRBJ2-2, the full variable domain reads DAGVTQSPTHLIKTRGQQVTLRCSPKSGHDTVSWYQQALGQGPQFIFQYYEEEERQRGNFPDRFSGHQFPNYSSELNVNALLLGDSALYLCASRKDSLITGELFFGEGSRLTVL.